The sequence of this TCR beta chain was determined in a study of technical replicates of blood from a handful of donors. TCRdb keeps only in-frame clones here, not all; method: immunoSEQ multiplex PCR. This table has tens of thousands of clones, 80% to 95% appearing once. J was trimmed by 4 bases and V by 5 bases; bases with no gene match: 10. CDR3 length: 16 amino acids. Germline V gene lookup returns CDR1 SGHRS and CDR2 YFSETQ. The material sequenced was T cells isolated from PBMCs. The chain joins TRBV5-1 to TRBJ2-1; 9 bases align to TRBD2. The sequence derives from a human donor in good health. This chain's CDR3 is CASSRGGAQSYNEQFF. As DNA, the CDR3 is TGCGCCAGCAGTCGCGGGGGGGCCCAATCGTACAATGAGCAGTTCTTC. Drawing the rest from reference TRBV5-1 and TRBJ2-1, the complete variable domain is KAGVTQTPRYLIKTRGQQVTLSCSPISGHRSVSWYQQTPGQGLQFLFEYFSETQRNKGNFPGRFSGRQFSNSRSEMNVSTLELGDSALYLCASSRGGAQSYNEQFFGPGTRLTVL.